Listed here is a single T cell receptor (beta chain). Its antigen is still unknown. Trimming cost V 7 bases and J 6 bases; bases outside gene matches: 6. There are 15 residues in the CDR3. Germline lookup yields CDR1 MNHEY and CDR2 SVGAGI. The data were obtained in a study of cytomegalovirus exposure and HLA in healthy donors. Turning to the study itself: Membership in the Caucasian-associated ancestry cluster was found for around four fifths of roughly 360 genotyped donors. The study's findings and limits: A prior analysis recorded that most TCR beta V segments were productive about 90% or about 30% of the time. Presence/absence analyses took donor sequencing depth as roughly uniform.

The PCR made use of 60 Vbeta and 13 Jbeta primers. Assay: immunoSEQ multiplex PCR; the TCRdb copy retains only in-frame clones and omits some. The sample records some 220,000 clones, roughly 79% being singletons. The rearrangement links TRBV6-5 to TRBJ2-1; 13 bases align to TRBD2. Sequenced input: PBMCs. The receptor was isolated from a woman between 40 and 55 years old in good health and CMV-seronegative. CDR3 sequence reads: CASKTGTSGANEQFF. As DNA, the CDR3 is TGTGCCAGCAAAACAGGGACTAGCGGGGCCAATGAGCAGTTCTTC.